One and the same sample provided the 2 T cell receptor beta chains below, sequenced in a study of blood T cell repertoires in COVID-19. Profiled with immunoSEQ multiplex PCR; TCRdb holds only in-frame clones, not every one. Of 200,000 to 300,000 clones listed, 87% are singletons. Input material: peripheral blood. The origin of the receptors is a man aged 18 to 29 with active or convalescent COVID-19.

The CDR3 DNA follows: TGTGCCAGCTCACCGGGACTAGCGGGAGCCGGGGAGCTGTTTTTT. Protein product: CASSPGLAGAGELFF. V and J are TRBV18 and TRBJ2-2, with 14 bases that match TRBD2. The junction had 0 bases not matched to a gene; V was cut back by 3 bases and J by 6 bases. The germline CDR1 and CDR2 sequences are KGHSH and LQKENI. This CDR3 is built from 15 residues.

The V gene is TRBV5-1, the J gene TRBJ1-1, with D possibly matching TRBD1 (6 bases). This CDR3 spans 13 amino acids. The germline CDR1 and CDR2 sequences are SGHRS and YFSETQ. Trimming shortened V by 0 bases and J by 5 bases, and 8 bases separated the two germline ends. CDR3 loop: CASSLAGETEAFF. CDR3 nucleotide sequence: TGCGCCAGCAGCTTGGCAGGGGAGACTGAAGCTTTCTTT.